The T cell receptor beta chain described here comes from a study of vaccination and CD4 T cells after COVID-19. The wider study: Investigators took post-vaccine samples a median 72 days after dose two, within a range of 14 to 241.

Germline V gene sequence: CDR1 DFQATT, CDR2 SNEGSKA (reference sequence). Trimming cost V 6 bases and J 4 bases; bases outside gene matches: 10. This CDR3 is 14 amino acids long. Treatment specified: roughly ten-day PBMC culture with coronavirus spike peptide pools or control peptides (ViraFEST assay). Regarding the study as a whole: Median SARS-CoV-2-reactive clonotype numbers rose nonsignificantly, about 20 to 40.

This clonotype occurred a few times. Antigen specificity is unknown. Cultured CD4+ T cells had their DNA profiled by the Oncomine TCR Beta short-read assay. TCRdb fed the PCR reads into MiXCR, producing one record per CDR3 protein. The sample carries some 9,000 distinct CDR3 sequences, 50% to 65% recorded once. The rearrangement joins TRBV20-1 to TRBJ1-1; 8 bases are a match to TRBD1. This sequence was found in a human donor who had recovered from COVID-19. Sequenced input: CD4+ T cells from blood, cultured in vitro. The DNA for the CDR3 is TGCAGTGCCACCACCTGGACAGGGAGCACTGAAGCTTTCTTT. Translation gives CSATTWTGSTEAFF.